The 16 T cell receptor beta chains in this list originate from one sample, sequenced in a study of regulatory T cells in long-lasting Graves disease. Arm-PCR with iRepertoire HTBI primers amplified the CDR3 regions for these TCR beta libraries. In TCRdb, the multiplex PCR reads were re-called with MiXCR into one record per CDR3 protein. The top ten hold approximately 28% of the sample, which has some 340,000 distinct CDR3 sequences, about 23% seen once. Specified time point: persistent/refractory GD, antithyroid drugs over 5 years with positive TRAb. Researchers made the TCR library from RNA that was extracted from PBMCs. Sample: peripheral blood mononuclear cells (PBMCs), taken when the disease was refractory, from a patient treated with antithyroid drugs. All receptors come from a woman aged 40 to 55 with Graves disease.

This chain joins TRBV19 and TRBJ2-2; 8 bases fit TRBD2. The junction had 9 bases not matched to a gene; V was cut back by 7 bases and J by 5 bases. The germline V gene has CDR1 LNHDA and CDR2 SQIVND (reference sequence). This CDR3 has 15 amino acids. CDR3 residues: CASTGSGSYTGELFF. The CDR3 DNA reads TGTGCCAGTACTGGAAGCGGGAGTTATACCGGGGAGCTGTTTTTT.

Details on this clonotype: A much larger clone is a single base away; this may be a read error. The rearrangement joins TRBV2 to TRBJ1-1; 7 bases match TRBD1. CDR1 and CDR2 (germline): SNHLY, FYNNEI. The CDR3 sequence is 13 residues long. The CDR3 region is CASRGDPGQKASF. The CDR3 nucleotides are TGTGCCAGCAGGGGGGATCCGGGACAGAAAGCTTCCTTT.

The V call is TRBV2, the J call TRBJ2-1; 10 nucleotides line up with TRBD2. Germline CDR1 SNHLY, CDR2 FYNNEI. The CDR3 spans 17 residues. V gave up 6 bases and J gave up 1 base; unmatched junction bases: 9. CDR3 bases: TGTGCCAGCAGAGGGGGAGCTAGCGGGAGATCCTACAATGAGCAGTTCTTC. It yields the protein CASRGGASGRSYNEQFF.

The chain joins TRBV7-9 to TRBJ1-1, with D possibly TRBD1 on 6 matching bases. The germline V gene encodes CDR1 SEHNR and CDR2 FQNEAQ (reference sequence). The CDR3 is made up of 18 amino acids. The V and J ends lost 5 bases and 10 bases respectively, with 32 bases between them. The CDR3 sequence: CASSPERGGFWSPSGAFF. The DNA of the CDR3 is TGTGCCAGCAGCCCCGAGAGGGGGGGCTTTTGGTCCCCGTCGGGAGCTTTCTTT.

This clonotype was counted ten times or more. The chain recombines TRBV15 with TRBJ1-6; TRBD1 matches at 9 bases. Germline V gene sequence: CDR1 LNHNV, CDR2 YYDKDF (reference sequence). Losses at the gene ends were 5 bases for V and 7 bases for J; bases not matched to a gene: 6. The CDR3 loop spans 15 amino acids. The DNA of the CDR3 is TGTGCCACCAGCGCACGACAGGGGGAGAATTCACCCCTCCACTTT. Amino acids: CATSARQGENSPLHF.

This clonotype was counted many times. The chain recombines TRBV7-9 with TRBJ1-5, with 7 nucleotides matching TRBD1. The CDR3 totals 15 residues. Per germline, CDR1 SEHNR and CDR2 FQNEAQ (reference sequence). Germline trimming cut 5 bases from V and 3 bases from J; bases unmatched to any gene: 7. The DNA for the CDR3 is TGTGCCAGCAGCCCAGGGGGGGGGAACAATCAGCCCCAGCATTTT. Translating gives CASSPGGGNNQPQHF.

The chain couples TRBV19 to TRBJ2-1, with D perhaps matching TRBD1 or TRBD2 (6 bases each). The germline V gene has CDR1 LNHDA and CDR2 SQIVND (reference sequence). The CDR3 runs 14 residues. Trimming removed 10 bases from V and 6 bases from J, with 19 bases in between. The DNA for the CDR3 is TGTGCCACCCAAGACTGGGGGGCCATCAATGAGCAGTTCTTC. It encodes CATQDWGAINEQFF.

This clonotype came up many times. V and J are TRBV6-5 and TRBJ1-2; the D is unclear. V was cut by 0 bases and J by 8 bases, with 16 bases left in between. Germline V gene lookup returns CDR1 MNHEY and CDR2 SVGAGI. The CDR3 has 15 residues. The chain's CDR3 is CASSYSPGSLLGYTF. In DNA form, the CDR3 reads TGTGCCAGCAGTTACTCCCCCGGCTCCCTGCTAGGCTACACCTTC.

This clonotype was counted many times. This CDR3 reads CASATDRGETQYF. The CDR3 nucleotides read TGTGCTAGTGCCACGGACAGGGGAGAGACCCAGTACTTC. The chain has TRBV12-5 and TRBJ2-5; 9 positions match TRBD1. Germline CDR1 reads LGHNT; CDR2 reads FRNRAP. V lost 7 bases, J lost 4 bases, and 4 bases stayed unmatched. The CDR3 contains 13 residues. Full variable domain (remainder filled in from reference TRBV12-5 and TRBJ2-5): DARVTQTPRHKVTEMGQEVTMRCQPILGHNTVFWYRQTMMQGLELLAYFRNRAPLDDSGMPKDRFSAEMPDATLATLKIQPSEPRDSAVYFCASATDRGETQYFGPGTRLLVL.

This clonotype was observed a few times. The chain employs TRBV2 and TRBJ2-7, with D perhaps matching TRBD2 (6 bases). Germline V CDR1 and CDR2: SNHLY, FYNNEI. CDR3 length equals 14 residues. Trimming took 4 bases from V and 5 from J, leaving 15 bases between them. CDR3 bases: TGTGCCAGCAGTGCTCCCGGGACTGGCAACGAGCAGTACTTC. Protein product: CASSAPGTGNEQYF.

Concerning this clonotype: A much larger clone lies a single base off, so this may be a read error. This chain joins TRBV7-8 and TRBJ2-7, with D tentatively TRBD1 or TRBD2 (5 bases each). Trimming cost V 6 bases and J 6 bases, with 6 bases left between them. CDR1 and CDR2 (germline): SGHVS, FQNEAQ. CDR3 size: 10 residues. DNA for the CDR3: TGTGCCAGCAGGGGGGTCGAGCAGTACTTC. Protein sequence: CASRGVEQYF.

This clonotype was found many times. The DNA for the CDR3 is TGTGCCAGCAGACGAGGGGGCGCGGAGGGCTACACCTTC. This gives the protein CASRRGGAEGYTF. The rearrangement links TRBV27 to TRBJ1-2, with 7 bases that match TRBD1. V dropped 6 bases and J dropped 8; count of bases not matched to a gene: 9. The CDR3 runs to 13 residues. Germline CDR1 MNHEY, CDR2 SMNVEV (reference sequence).

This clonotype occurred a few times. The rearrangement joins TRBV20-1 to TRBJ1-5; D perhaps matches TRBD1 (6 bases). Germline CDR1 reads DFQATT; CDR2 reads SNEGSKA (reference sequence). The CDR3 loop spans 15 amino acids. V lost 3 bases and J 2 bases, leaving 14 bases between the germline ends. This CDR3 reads CSASGGQAGNQPQHF. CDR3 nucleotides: TGCAGTGCTAGTGGGGGCCAGGCGGGCAATCAGCCCCAGCATTTT.

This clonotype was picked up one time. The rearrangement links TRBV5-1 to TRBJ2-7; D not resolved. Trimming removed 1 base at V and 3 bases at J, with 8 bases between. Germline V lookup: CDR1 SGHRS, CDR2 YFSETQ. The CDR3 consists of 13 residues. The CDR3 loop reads CASSLTQNYEQYF. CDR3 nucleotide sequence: TGCGCCAGCAGCTTGACACAGAACTACGAGCAGTACTTC.

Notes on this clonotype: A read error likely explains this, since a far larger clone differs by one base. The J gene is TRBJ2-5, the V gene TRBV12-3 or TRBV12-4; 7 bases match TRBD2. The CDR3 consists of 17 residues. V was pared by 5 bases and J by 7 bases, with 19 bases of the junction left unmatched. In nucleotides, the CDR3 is TGTGCCAGCAGTGAATTGACGGGAGGCCCGGTAAAAGTGACCCAGTACTTC. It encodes CASSELTGGPVKVTQYF.

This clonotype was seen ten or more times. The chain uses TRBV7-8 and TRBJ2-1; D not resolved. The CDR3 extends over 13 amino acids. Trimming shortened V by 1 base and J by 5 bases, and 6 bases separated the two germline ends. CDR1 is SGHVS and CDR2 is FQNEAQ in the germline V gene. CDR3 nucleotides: TGTGCCAGCAGCTTAGACCTGGACAATGAGCAGTTCTTC. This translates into CASSLDLDNEQFF.